These 21 T cell receptor beta chains originate from one sample sequenced in a study of sequential checkpoint blockade in melanoma. As to treatment: randomized to nivolumab then ipilimumab (arm A) or the reverse (arm B). Profiling relied on immunoSEQ multiplex PCR, and the TCRdb table lists in-frame clones only, not all of them. Counted here are around 6,000 clones, roughly 21% occurring once; the ten biggest clones make up more than 7%. The specimen was tumor tissue (inferred from file names), collected from a patient given nivolumab and ipilimumab in sequence. The receptors were sampled from a human donor with melanoma.

Many counts were recorded for this clone. The V gene is TRBV11-3, the J gene TRBJ2-3; TRBD1 or TRBD2 may be the D gene (6 bases each). This CDR3 region has 15 residues. Germline V gene lookup returns CDR1 SGHNT and CDR2 YENEEA. V was clipped by 5 bases and J by 4 bases, with 16 bases between them. CDR3 coding DNA: TGTGCCAGCAGCCCTGGGGGGCCAGGGTCAGATACGCAGTATTTT. Amino acids: CASSPGGPGSDTQYF.

This clone appeared a few times. The chain joins TRBV28 to TRBJ1-1, with D unclear. Germline CDR1 reads MDHEN; CDR2 reads SYDVKM. V was cut by 6 bases and J by 0 bases, with 11 bases left in between. The CDR3 contains 14 residues. In DNA form, the CDR3 reads TGTGCCAGCAGCCCGCACAGCGTGAACACTGAAGCTTTCTTT. It is translated as CASSPHSVNTEAFF. Using reference TRBV28 and TRBJ1-1 for the parts outside the CDR3, the full variable domain is DVKVTQSSRYLVKRTGEKVFLECVQDMDHENMFWYRQDPGLGLRLIYFSYDVKMKEKGDIPEGYSVSREKKERFSLILESASTNQTSMYLCASSPHSVNTEAFFGQGTRLTVV.

This clone was observed a few times. This chain uses TRBV6-8 with TRBJ2-3; possibly TRBD2 for D (6 bases). Per germline, CDR1 MNHGY and CDR2 SAAAGT. Trimming left V 6 bases short and J 6 bases short, with 13 bases between. This CDR3 region has 13 residues. The CDR3 nucleotides are TGTGCCAGCAGGGTCGGGAGCGGGGATACGCAGTATTTT. It translates to CASRVGSGDTQYF.

V and J are TRBV5-1 and TRBJ1-3, with 9 bases identical to TRBD1. The CDR3 spans 14 residues. Germline CDR1 is SGHRS and CDR2 is YFSETQ. V shed 4 bases, J shed 4 bases, and the junction held 3 bases outside the gene matches. The CDR3 is CASSVGQGGNTIYF. In DNA, the CDR3 is TGCGCCAGCAGCGTGGGACAGGGAGGAAACACCATATATTTT.

This clone was observed once. The chain uses TRBV14 and TRBJ2-1; 7 nucleotides agree with TRBD2. Unmatched junction bases numbered 4, after V lost 0 bases and J lost 5 bases. Looked up from germline, CDR1 is SGHDN and CDR2 is FVKESK. This CDR3 spans 15 amino acids. CDR3 sequence (DNA): TGTGCCAGCAGCCAAGAGGGAGGGGAAAACAATGAGCAGTTCTTC. Its translation is CASSQEGGENNEQFF.

CDR3 protein: CASTLVYRSTKEQYF. The CDR3 bases are TGTGCCAGCACCCTGGTGTACAGGTCTACGAAGGAGCAGTACTTC. The chain is built from TRBV6-8 and TRBJ2-7, with a possible D match to TRBD1 (5 bases). V was clipped by 7 bases and J by 7 bases, with 23 bases between them. This CDR3 contains 15 residues. Germline V gene lookup returns CDR1 MNHGY and CDR2 SAAAGT.

This clone is categorized as large (0.1 to 1%). One end of the junction does not line up with germline, which may come from a read error. The V call is TRBV6-8, the J call TRBJ2-3; possibly TRBD2 for D (6 bases). The CDR3 extends over 14 amino acids. CDR1 and CDR2 (germline): MNHGY, SAAAGT. CDR3 DNA: TGTGCCATCAGTGTGGGGACTAGCACAGATACGCAGTATTTT. Encoded protein: CAISVGTSTDTQYF.

This chain links TRBV29-1 with TRBJ1-2; maybe TRBD1 (6 bases). V was clipped by 0 bases and J by 10 bases, with 12 bases between them. CDR1 and CDR2 from the germline V gene are SQVTM and ANQGSEA. The CDR3 loop spans 12 amino acids. CDR3 DNA sequence: TGCAGCGTTGAAGACCCCCCAGGGGTCTACACCTTC. This codes for CSVEDPPGVYTF.

This clone was counted between two and nine times. V is TRBV23-1 and J is TRBJ2-2, with 7 positions matching TRBD1. TRBV23-1 is filed as an ORF, its function uncertain. This CDR3 comprises 13 residues. J gave up 7 bases and V 8 bases, and 7 bases lay outside the gene matches. CDR3 amino acids: CASSRQGGGELFF. CDR3 sequence (DNA): TGCGCCAGCTCGAGACAGGGCGGCGGGGAGCTGTTTTTT.

The chain joins TRBV5-1 to TRBJ1-1; D remains unclear. V lost 2 bases to trimming and J lost 2 bases, with 10 bases between them. From germline, CDR1 is SGHRS and CDR2 YFSETQ. The CDR3 consists of 14 residues. CDR3 in DNA: TGCGCCAGCAGCTTTCAAACGCCCAACACTGAAGCTTTCTTT. It codes for CASSFQTPNTEAFF.

V usage is TRBV5-1 and J usage is TRBJ2-7; 11 bases are shared with TRBD2. Germline-derived CDR1 and CDR2 are SGHRS and YFSETQ. There are 15 residues in the CDR3. J gave up 7 bases and V 0 bases, and 6 bases lay outside the gene matches. CDR3 nucleotides: TGCGCCAGCAGCTTGGAACTAGCGGGAGATAGTGAGCAGTACTTC. Amino acids: CASSLELAGDSEQYF. The whole variable domain, filled in from reference TRBV5-1 and TRBJ2-7, reads KAGVTQTPRYLIKTRGQQVTLSCSPISGHRSVSWYQQTPGQGLQFLFEYFSETQRNKGNFPGRFSGRQFSNSRSEMNVSTLELGDSALYLCASSLELAGDSEQYFGPGTRLTVT.

This clone was detected ten times or more. The chain recombines TRBV11-3 with TRBJ1-2; no firm D call. V dropped 1 base and J dropped 2 bases, with 17 bases sitting between them. The CDR3 sequence is 17 residues long. Germline V gives CDR1 SGHNT, CDR2 YENEEA. For the CDR3, the DNA is TGTGCCAGCAGCTTAGTAGGTGGCAGCACCACGAACTATGGCTACACCTTC. This sequence encodes CASSLVGGSTTNYGYTF.

V is TRBV5-1 and J is TRBJ2-1; 9 bases map to TRBD2. CDR1 SGHRS and CDR2 YFSETQ come from the germline V gene. This CDR3 is 16 amino acids long. V was pared by 0 bases and J by 6 bases, with 7 bases of the junction left unmatched. The CDR3 region is CASSLAALAGFNEQFF. CDR3 nucleotide sequence: TGCGCCAGCAGCTTGGCAGCACTAGCGGGTTTCAATGAGCAGTTCTTC.

This clone showed up many times. The rearrangement uses TRBV11-3 and TRBJ1-1; no definite D call. Germline V gene data show CDR1 as SGHNT and CDR2 as YENEEA. This CDR3 contains 14 residues. The V end was cut by 2 bases, the J end by 0 bases, with 7 bases between. The CDR3, as DNA: TGTGCCAGCAGCTTAAACCAATTGAACACTGAAGCTTTCTTT. Its protein product is CASSLNQLNTEAFF.

This clone has more than one count but fewer than ten. The gene calls are TRBV12-5 and TRBJ2-1, with 8 bases fitting TRBD2. This CDR3 is 14 amino acids long. Germline assignment: CDR1 LGHNT and CDR2 FRNRAP. DNA of the CDR3: TGTGCCAGCACCCTGACTAGCGCCTACAATGAGCAGTTCTTC. Protein sequence: CASTLTSAYNEQFF. Full variable domain (outside the CDR3, taken from reference TRBV12-5 and TRBJ2-1): DARVTQTPRHKVTEMGQEVTMRCQPILGHNTVFWYRQTMMQGLELLAYFRNRAPLDDSGMPKDRFSAEMPDATLATLKIQPSEPRDSAVYFCASTLTSAYNEQFFGPGTRLTVL.

The V and J genes are TRBV18 and TRBJ1-2, with D possibly matching TRBD1 (5 bases). Trimming took off 3 bases at V and 4 bases at J, with 15 bases between the two ends. The CDR3 loop spans 15 amino acids. Germline lookup yields CDR1 KGHSH and CDR2 LQKENI. The CDR3 region is CASSPIMDTSYGYTF. DNA for the CDR3: TGTGCCAGCTCACCTATCATGGACACCAGCTATGGCTACACCTTC.

V is TRBV9 and J is TRBJ2-3; no firm D call. Germline V lookup: CDR1 SGDLS, CDR2 YYNGEE. CDR3 size: 14 residues. The V gene lost 5 bases and the J gene lost 1 base, with 11 bases spanning the gap. CDR3 residues: CASRVMQGTDTQYF. Written as DNA, the CDR3 is TGTGCCAGCAGAGTTATGCAAGGCACAGATACGCAGTATTTT.

The chain couples TRBV29-1 to TRBJ2-1; TRBD2 is a possible D gene (7 bases). Germline assignment: CDR1 SQVTM and CDR2 ANQGSEA. This CDR3 contains 15 residues. Between the trimmed V and J ends, which lost 6 bases and 0 bases, there was a span of 15 bases. The CDR3 coding sequence is TGCAGCGTGAAAGGGGGGGGACTCTCCTACAATGAGCAGTTCTTC. Translated, it gives CSVKGGGLSYNEQFF.

In its sample, this clone was seen many times. The V call is TRBV11-3, the J call TRBJ1-4, with TRBD1 identical over 8 bases. CDR1 is SGHNT and CDR2 is YENEEA in the germline V gene. The CDR3 covers 15 residues. Unmatched junction bases numbered 5, after V lost 5 bases and J lost 3 bases. For the CDR3, the DNA is TGTGCCAGCAGCCCAAAGGACAGGGCTAATGAAAAACTGTTTTTT. This encodes CASSPKDRANEKLFF.

This clone has a handful of counts. This chain uses TRBV6-8 with TRBJ2-7, with D perhaps matching TRBD2 (7 bases). Trimming removed 0 bases at V and 7 bases at J, with 16 bases between. Germline CDR1 MNHGY, CDR2 SAAAGT. The CDR3 is 15 amino acids. The CDR3 DNA sequence: TGTGCCAGCAGTTACTCGGGAAAAAGGGGGGGAGAGCAGTACTTC. The encoded protein is CASSYSGKRGGEQYF.

This clone was recorded at least ten times. The V call is TRBV11-3, the J call TRBJ1-1; perhaps TRBD1 as D (5 bases). The V gene lost 1 base and the J gene lost 5 bases, with 11 bases spanning the gap. Looked up from germline, CDR1 is SGHNT and CDR2 is YENEEA. The CDR3 contains 14 residues. CDR3 region: CASSLVVGRTEAFF. For the CDR3, the DNA is TGTGCCAGCAGCTTAGTAGTGGGACGGACTGAAGCTTTCTTT.